The clone carrying this TCR beta chain was observed a handful of times. The data were obtained in a study of T-cell reconstitution after alpha-beta-depleted transplantation in children. Germline V gene sequence: CDR1 PRHDT, CDR2 FYEKMQ (reference sequence). Trimming shortened V by 2 bases and J by 2 bases, and 3 bases separated the two germline ends. This CDR3 comprises 12 residues. Unique molecular identifiers were incorporated into the prepared TCRbeta library. MiXCR was run by TCRdb on the PCR reads, yielding one entry per CDR3 protein. The table lists approximately 510,000 distinct CDR3 sequences, 18% of them singletons.

This sequence was found in a human donor who donated a stem cell graft to a child with acute lymphoblastic leukemia. Sequenced material: PBMCs from the stem cell graft donor, taken from the stem cell graft. The V call is TRBV13, the J call TRBJ1-1; unclear D gene. In DNA, the CDR3 is TGTGCCAGCAGCTTATATAACACTGAAGCTTTCTTT. Translating it yields CASSLYNTEAFF.